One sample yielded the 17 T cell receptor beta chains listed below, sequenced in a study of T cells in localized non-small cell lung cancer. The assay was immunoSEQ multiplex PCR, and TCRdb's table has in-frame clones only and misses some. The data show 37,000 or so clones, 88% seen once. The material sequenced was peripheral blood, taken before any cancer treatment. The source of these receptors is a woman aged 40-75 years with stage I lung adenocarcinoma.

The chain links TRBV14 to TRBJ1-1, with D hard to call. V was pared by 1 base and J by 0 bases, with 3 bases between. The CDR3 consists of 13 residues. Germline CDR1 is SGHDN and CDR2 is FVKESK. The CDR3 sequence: CASSQGMNTEAFF. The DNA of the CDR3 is TGTGCCAGCAGCCAAGGGATGAACACTGAAGCTTTCTTT.

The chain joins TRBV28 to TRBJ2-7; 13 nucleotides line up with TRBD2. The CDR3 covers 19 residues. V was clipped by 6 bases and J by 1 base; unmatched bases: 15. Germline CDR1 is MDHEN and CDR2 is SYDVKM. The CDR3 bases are TGTGCCAGCAGACCCCCGACTAGCGGGAGGTTGTGGGATTCCTACGAGCAGTACTTC. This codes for CASRPPTSGRLWDSYEQYF.

The CDR3 DNA follows: TGCGCCAGCAGCTGGGGGTGGAGCGCCTACGAGCAGTACTTC. Protein sequence: CASSWGWSAYEQYF. The chain employs TRBV5-1 and TRBJ2-7; either TRBD1 or TRBD2 may supply D (5 bases each). The CDR3 has 14 residues. The germline V gene has CDR1 SGHRS and CDR2 YFSETQ. Trimming took off 3 bases at V and 2 bases at J, with 12 bases between the two ends.

CDR3 protein: CASSLRAGGTYEQYF. The CDR3 DNA follows: TGTGCCAGCAGCTTAAGGGCAGGGGGCACGTACGAGCAGTACTTC. The J gene is TRBJ2-7, the V gene TRBV7-9; 8 bases map to TRBD1. Per the germline V gene, CDR1 is SEHNR and CDR2 is FQNEAQ (reference sequence). Trimming cost V 2 bases and J 4 bases; bases outside gene matches: 7. The CDR3 consists of 15 residues.

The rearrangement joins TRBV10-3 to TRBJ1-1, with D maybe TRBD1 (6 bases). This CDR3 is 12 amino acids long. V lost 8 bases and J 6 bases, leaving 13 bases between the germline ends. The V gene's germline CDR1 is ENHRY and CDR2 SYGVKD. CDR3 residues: CAIGDNRPEAFF. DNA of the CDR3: TGTGCCATCGGGGACAACAGGCCTGAAGCTTTCTTT.

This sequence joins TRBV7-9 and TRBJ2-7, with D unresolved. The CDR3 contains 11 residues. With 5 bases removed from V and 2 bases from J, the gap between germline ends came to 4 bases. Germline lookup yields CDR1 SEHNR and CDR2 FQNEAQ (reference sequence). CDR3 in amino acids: CASSRTYEQYF. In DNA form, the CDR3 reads TGTGCCAGCAGCCGAACCTACGAGCAGTACTTC.

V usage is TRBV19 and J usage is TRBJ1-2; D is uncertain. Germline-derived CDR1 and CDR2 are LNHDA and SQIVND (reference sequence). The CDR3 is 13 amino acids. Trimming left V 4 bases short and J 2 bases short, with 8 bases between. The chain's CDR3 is CASSTQENYGYTF. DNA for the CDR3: TGTGCCAGTAGTACTCAGGAAAACTATGGCTACACCTTC.

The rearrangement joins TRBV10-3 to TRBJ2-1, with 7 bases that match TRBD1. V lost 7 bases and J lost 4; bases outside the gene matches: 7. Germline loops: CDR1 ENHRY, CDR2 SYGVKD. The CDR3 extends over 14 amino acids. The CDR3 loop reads CAIKGTAPYNEQFF. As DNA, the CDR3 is TGTGCCATCAAAGGGACAGCTCCTTACAATGAGCAGTTCTTC.

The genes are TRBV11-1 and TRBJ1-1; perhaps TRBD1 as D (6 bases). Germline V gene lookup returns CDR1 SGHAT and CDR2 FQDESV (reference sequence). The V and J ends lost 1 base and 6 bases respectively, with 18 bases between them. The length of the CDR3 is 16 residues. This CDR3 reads CASSLEVAGGVAEAFF. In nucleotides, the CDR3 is TGTGCCAGCAGCTTAGAGGTGGCTGGGGGCGTAGCTGAAGCTTTCTTT.

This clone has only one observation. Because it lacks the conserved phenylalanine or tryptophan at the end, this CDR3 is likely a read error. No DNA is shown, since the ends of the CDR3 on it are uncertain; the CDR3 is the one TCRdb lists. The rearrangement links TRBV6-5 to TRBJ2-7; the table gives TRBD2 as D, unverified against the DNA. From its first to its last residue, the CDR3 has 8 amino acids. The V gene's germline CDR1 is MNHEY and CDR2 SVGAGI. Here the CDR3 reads CASTVDYS.

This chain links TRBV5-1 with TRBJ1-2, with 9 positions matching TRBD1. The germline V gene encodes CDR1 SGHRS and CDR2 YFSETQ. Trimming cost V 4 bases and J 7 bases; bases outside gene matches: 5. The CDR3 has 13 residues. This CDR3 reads CASSPRDRAGYTF. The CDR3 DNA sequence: TGCGCCAGCAGCCCCCGGGACAGGGCTGGCTACACCTTC.

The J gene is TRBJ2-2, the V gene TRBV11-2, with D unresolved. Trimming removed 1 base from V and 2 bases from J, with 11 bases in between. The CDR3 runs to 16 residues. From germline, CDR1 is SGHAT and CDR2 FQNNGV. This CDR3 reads CASSLAGGTNTGELFF. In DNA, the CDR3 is TGTGCCAGCAGCTTAGCAGGCGGCACCAACACCGGGGAGCTGTTTTTT.

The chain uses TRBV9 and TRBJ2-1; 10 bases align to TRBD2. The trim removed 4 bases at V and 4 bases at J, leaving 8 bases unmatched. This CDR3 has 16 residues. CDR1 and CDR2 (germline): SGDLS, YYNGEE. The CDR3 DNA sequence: TGTGCCAGCAGCCATCTCCCTAGCGGGAGTTACAATGAGCAGTTCTTC. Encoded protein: CASSHLPSGSYNEQFF.

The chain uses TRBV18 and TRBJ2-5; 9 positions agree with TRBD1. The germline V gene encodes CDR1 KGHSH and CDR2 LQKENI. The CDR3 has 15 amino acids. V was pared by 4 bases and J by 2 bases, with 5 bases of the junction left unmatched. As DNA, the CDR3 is TGTGCCAGCTCACTACGGACAGGGGAACAAGAGACCCAGTACTTC. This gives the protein CASSLRTGEQETQYF.

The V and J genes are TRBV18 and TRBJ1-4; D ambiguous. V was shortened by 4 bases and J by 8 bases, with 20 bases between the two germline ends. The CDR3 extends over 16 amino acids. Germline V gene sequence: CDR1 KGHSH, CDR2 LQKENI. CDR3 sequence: CASSRERPSVGEKLFF. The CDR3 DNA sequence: TGTGCCAGCTCACGGGAGAGACCCTCGGTAGGAGAAAAACTGTTTTTT.

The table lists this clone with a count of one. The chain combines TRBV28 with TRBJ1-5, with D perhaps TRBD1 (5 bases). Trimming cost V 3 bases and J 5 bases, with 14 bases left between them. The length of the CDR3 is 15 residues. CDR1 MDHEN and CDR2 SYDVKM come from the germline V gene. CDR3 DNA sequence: TGTGCCAGCAGTTTGGGGGGATATTGGGATCAGCCCCAGCATTTT. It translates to CASSLGGYWDQPQHF.

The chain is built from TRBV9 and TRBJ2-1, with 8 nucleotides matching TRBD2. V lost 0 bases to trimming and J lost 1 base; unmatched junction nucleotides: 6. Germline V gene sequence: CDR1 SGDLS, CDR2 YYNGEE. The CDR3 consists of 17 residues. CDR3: CASSVVAGGRSYNEQFF. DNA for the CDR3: TGTGCCAGCAGCGTAGTGGCGGGAGGAAGGTCCTACAATGAGCAGTTCTTC.